This T cell receptor (beta chain) comes out of a study of T-cell memory formation after mild COVID-19. V was pared by 4 bases and J by 7 bases, with 24 bases between. Germline CDR1 SGHRS, CDR2 YFSETQ. The length of the CDR3 is 16 residues. In regard to this clonotype: Its antigen is unknown.

Points from the study as a whole: CD4/CD8 balance held among clones contracting day 15 to 85, and later expanders leaned CD4+.

It was 5'RACE with constant-segment primers that produced the TCR alpha and TCR beta cDNA libraries, which carried sample barcodes and UMIs. One entry per CDR3 protein, called by TCRdb with MiXCR from the 5' RACE reads. This table has 560,000 or so distinct CDR3 sequences, 17% appearing once. V is TRBV5-1 and J is TRBJ2-7; unclear D gene. The receptor's source is an adult woman who had mild COVID-19 (a few samples of this study predate the infection). Cell type and time point are not known. The sample consisted of PBMCs or a T cell subset sorted from them (not recorded which). CDR3 in amino acids: CASSTAQGLTLREQYF. CDR3 DNA sequence: TGCGCCAGCAGCACGGCCCAAGGGCTAACCCTACGAGAGCAGTACTTC.